The 28 T cell receptor beta chains reported below all come from one sample, sequenced in a study of vaccination and CD4 T cells after COVID-19. Their recognized antigens are unknown. This sample's time point: late sampling 161 to 241 days after vaccination in three convalescent patients. Treatment indicated: approximately nine-day PBMC culture with coronavirus spike peptide pools or control peptides (ViraFEST assay). Cultured CD4+ T cell DNA underwent sequencing with the Oncomine TCR Beta short-read assay. TCRdb reprocessed the PCR reads with MiXCR, giving one entry per CDR3 protein. Of under 20,000 distinct CDR3 sequences listed, 44% are singletons. The sample consisted of CD4+ T cells from blood, cultured in vitro, taken about 7 months after SARS-CoV-2 vaccination. These receptors all come from a human donor who had recovered from COVID-19.

The V gene is TRBV18, the J gene TRBJ2-7, with D perhaps TRBD2 (5 bases). Deletions cut 3 bases from V and 6 bases from J, with 18 bases between. Germline-derived CDR1 and CDR2 are KGHSH and LQKENI. The CDR3 sequence is 15 residues long. CDR3 bases: TGTGCCAGCTCACCTGCCGGGAATTACCTCTCCGAGCAGTACTTC. This translates into CASSPAGNYLSEQYF.

The rearrangement joins TRBV7-3 to TRBJ1-1, with D perhaps TRBD1 (5 bases). The V end lost 4 bases, the J end lost 5 bases, and 17 bases lay between the germline ends. In germline, CDR1 is SGHTA, CDR2 FQGTGA. The CDR3 runs to 15 residues. In DNA form, the CDR3 reads TGTGCCAGCAGCTCAGGCCCAGGGAGGATTACTGAAGCTTTCTTT. Translated: CASSSGPGRITEAFF.

This clonotype has a handful of counts. The V and J genes are TRBV7-9 and TRBJ1-1; no firm D call. Germline V gene lookup returns CDR1 SEHNR and CDR2 FQNEAQ (reference sequence). The CDR3 spans 13 residues. Trimming took off 3 bases at V and 4 bases at J, with 9 bases between the two ends. CDR3 loop: CASSFGQSTEAFF. CDR3 DNA: TGTGCCAGCAGCTTCGGGCAGAGCACTGAAGCTTTCTTT.

This chain joins TRBV6-1 and TRBJ1-2; D possibly corresponds to TRBD1 (6 bases). Trimming pared 7 bases from V and 6 bases from J, leaving 18 bases between. CDR1 is MNHNS, CDR2 SASEGT, per germline. CDR3 length equals 14 residues. CDR3 sequence (DNA): TGTGCCAGCAAAATCACCGGACAGTCAGATGGCTACACCTTC. It specifies CASKITGQSDGYTF.

The table lists this clonotype with a few counts. V gene TRBV7-3 combines with J gene TRBJ2-3; no firm D call. With 4 bases removed from V and 5 bases from J, the gap between germline ends came to 13 bases. The CDR3 runs 14 residues. CDR1 is SGHTA and CDR2 is FQGTGA in the germline V gene. CDR3 residues: CASSSATQGDTQYF. CDR3 in DNA: TGTGCCAGCAGCTCCGCGACGCAAGGAGATACGCAGTATTTT.

The chain couples TRBV20-1 to TRBJ1-5; D not certain. The CDR3 is made up of 14 amino acids. The germline CDR1 and CDR2 sequences are DFQATT and SNEGSKA (reference sequence). Trimming pared 3 bases from V and 2 bases from J, leaving 11 bases between. The CDR3 region is CSARDSFGNQPQHF. The CDR3 DNA reads as TGCAGTGCTAGGGACTCTTTTGGCAATCAGCCCCAGCATTTT.

This clonotype was observed a few times. The CDR3 DNA sequence: TGCAGTGCGAAAAGCGGGTTCGAGCAGTACTTC. Translated, it gives CSAKSGFEQYF. The rearrangement joins TRBV20-1 to TRBJ2-7; D perhaps matches TRBD2 (6 bases). With 6 bases removed from V and 6 bases from J, the gap between germline ends came to 12 bases. From germline, CDR1 is DFQATT and CDR2 SNEGSKA (reference sequence). This CDR3 comprises 11 residues.

The chain has TRBV10-3 and TRBJ2-7; D is undetermined. CDR1 is ENHRY, CDR2 SYGVKD, per germline. Trimming took 0 bases from V and 7 from J, leaving 13 bases between them. This CDR3 is built from 14 residues. CDR3 coding DNA: TGTGCCATCAGTGAGTCTCTAGATTTAGGAGAGCAGTACTTC. Encoded protein: CAISESLDLGEQYF.

This clonotype has a handful of counts. This chain uses TRBV5-1 with TRBJ1-1; 7 bases line up with TRBD1. Germline V gives CDR1 SGHRS, CDR2 YFSETQ. The junction had 4 bases not matched to a gene; V was cut back by 4 bases and J by 1 base. The CDR3 sequence is 14 residues long. The CDR3 region has the DNA TGCGCCAGCAGCCTTCCAGGGGGGAACACTGAAGCTTTCTTT. Its translation: CASSLPGGNTEAFF.

The chain has TRBV24-1 and TRBJ2-2; 10 nucleotides match TRBD1. The CDR3 loop spans 17 amino acids. V was pared by 5 bases and J by 6 bases, with 11 bases of the junction left unmatched. CDR1 KGHDR and CDR2 SFDVKD come from the germline V gene. CDR3 DNA: TGTGCCACCAGTGGTTTACCCCGGACAGGGGGGGCCGGGGAGCTGTTTTTT. Translation gives CATSGLPRTGGAGELFF.

This clonotype was seen more than once but under ten times. CDR3 amino acids: CATWSPGARYEQYF. CDR3 nucleotide sequence: TGTGCCACATGGTCCCCGGGGGCGAGATACGAGCAGTACTTC. The chain joins TRBV24-1 to TRBJ2-7, with D possibly called TRBD1 or TRBD2 (6 bases each). V shed 10 bases and J shed 4 bases, with 19 bases lying between them. The germline V gene has CDR1 KGHDR and CDR2 SFDVKD. CDR3 length: 14 residues.

This chain connects TRBV7-2 to TRBJ2-7; D unresolved. Trimming removed 2 bases at V and 6 bases at J, with 14 bases between. The CDR3 extends over 14 amino acids. Germline loops: CDR1 SGHTA, CDR2 FQGNSA. The CDR3 here is CASSLTLQGSEQYF. DNA for the CDR3: TGTGCCAGCAGCTTAACCCTGCAAGGAAGCGAGCAGTACTTC.

The rearrangement links TRBV6-5 to TRBJ1-1; 8 bases line up with TRBD1. CDR1 is MNHEY, CDR2 SVGAGI, per germline. With 2 bases clipped from V and 6 bases from J, the junction kept 8 bases outside the gene matches. The CDR3 runs to 15 residues. The CDR3 loop is CASSYTGGKWSEAFF. CDR3 bases: TGTGCCAGCAGTTACACAGGGGGAAAGTGGTCTGAAGCTTTCTTT.

Only a few counts were recorded for this clonotype. The germline gene is not matched at one end of the junction; a read error may be the cause. This chain links TRBV7-2 with TRBJ2-4, with D tentatively TRBD1 (6 bases). The CDR3 is 13 amino acids. The germline V gene has CDR1 SGHTA and CDR2 FQGNSA. The CDR3 loop reads CASTLGQQNIQYF. The CDR3 DNA reads as TGTGCCAGCACCTTAGGACAGCAAAACATTCAGTACTTC.

This clonotype is medium-sized in the sample. The rearrangement joins TRBV7-6 to TRBJ1-2, with D unclear. Germline loops: CDR1 SGHVS, CDR2 FNYEAQ. This CDR3 comprises 13 residues. The V gene lost 3 bases and the J gene lost 7 bases, with 12 bases spanning the gap. CDR3 sequence (DNA): TGTGCCAGCAGCTTTGCCGAGGGCGGTGGCTACACCTTC. This translates into CASSFAEGGGYTF.

This chain connects TRBV20-1 to TRBJ2-7, with TRBD2 as a possible D gene (6 bases). The CDR3 has 14 residues. In germline, CDR1 is DFQATT, CDR2 SNEGSKA (reference sequence). Between the trimmed V and J ends, which lost 0 bases and 6 bases, there was a span of 15 bases. The CDR3: CSARDQRRGSEQYF. CDR3 sequence (DNA): TGCAGTGCTAGAGACCAAAGGCGGGGCTCCGAGCAGTACTTC.

The CDR3 protein is CASSLVPGFYNEQFF. The CDR3 bases are TGTGCCAGCAGCTTAGTTCCGGGCTTTTACAATGAGCAGTTCTTC. V and J are TRBV7-9 and TRBJ2-1; D remains unclear. Germline-derived CDR1 and CDR2 are SEHNR and FQNEAQ (reference sequence). The CDR3 is made up of 15 amino acids. The V gene lost 1 base and the J gene lost 4 bases, with 11 bases spanning the gap.

The chain uses TRBV7-2 and TRBJ2-3, with D tentatively TRBD2 (6 bases). V gave up 2 bases and J gave up 8 bases, with 20 bases separating them. Germline values: CDR1 SGHTA, CDR2 FQGNSA. The CDR3 covers 16 residues. The CDR3 loop reads CASSLRVRTAGGTQYF. CDR3 DNA sequence: TGTGCCAGCAGCTTAAGGGTCCGGACTGCCGGGGGTACGCAGTATTTT. The complete variable domain, with remaining parts taken from reference TRBV7-2 and TRBJ2-3, reads GAGVSQSPSNKVTEKGKDVELRCDPISGHTALYWYRQSLGQGLEFLIYFQGNSAPDKSGLPSDRFSAERTGGSVSTLTIQRTQQEDSAVYLCASSLRVRTAGGTQYFGPGTRLTVL.

This clonotype was observed a handful of times. The gene calls are TRBV19 and TRBJ1-1; unclear D gene. V was pared by 5 bases and J by 3 bases, with 10 bases between. Germline V gives CDR1 LNHDA, CDR2 SQIVND (reference sequence). The CDR3 is 13 amino acids. The CDR3 DNA follows: TGTGCCAGTAGTCGACGGATAGACACTGAAGCTTTCTTT. Its protein is CASSRRIDTEAFF. The complete variable domain, with remaining parts taken from reference TRBV19 and TRBJ1-1, reads DGGITQSPKYLFRKEGQNVTLSCEQNLNHDAMYWYRQDPGQGLRLIYYSQIVNDFQKGDIAEGYSVSREKKESFPLTVTSAQKNPTAFYLCASSRRIDTEAFFGQGTRLTVV.

The chain combines TRBV20-1 with TRBJ2-2; the D call may be TRBD1 or TRBD2 (6 bases each). The CDR3 is 18 residues long. The germline CDR1 and CDR2 sequences are DFQATT and SNEGSKA (reference sequence). V was shortened by 6 bases and J by 3 bases, with 26 bases between the two germline ends. The CDR3 bases are TGCAGTGCCTCCCATCGAGGGGGTAGCGGCACATACACCGGGGAGCTGTTTTTT. It encodes CSASHRGGSGTYTGELFF.

This chain uses TRBV7-2 with TRBJ2-7; D is undetermined. The CDR3 has 13 residues. The germline V and J ends were trimmed by 0 bases and 3 bases, with 6 bases remaining between them. Germline assignment: CDR1 SGHTA and CDR2 FQGNSA. The CDR3 coding sequence is TGTGCCAGCAGCTTAGCGCCTAACTACGAGCAGTACTTC. It is translated as CASSLAPNYEQYF.

This clonotype is judged medium-sized. This rearrangement joins TRBV20-1 to TRBJ2-5; D possibly uses TRBD1 or TRBD2 (5 bases each). V dropped 3 bases and J dropped 0 bases, with 14 bases sitting between them. The germline gives CDR1 DFQATT, CDR2 SNEGSKA (reference sequence). CDR3 length: 15 residues. The chain's CDR3 is CSARSTRDDQETQYF. The CDR3 nucleotides are TGCAGTGCTAGGTCGACCCGGGACGACCAAGAGACCCAGTACTTC.

This chain links TRBV20-1 with TRBJ2-2; possibly TRBD2 for D (5 bases). The CDR3 has 16 residues. V was pared by 4 bases and J by 6 bases, with 21 bases between. Germline V gives CDR1 DFQATT, CDR2 SNEGSKA (reference sequence). CDR3 sequence: CSATPSGSDRAGELFF. DNA for the CDR3: TGCAGTGCTACGCCCTCGGGGTCAGATCGCGCCGGGGAGCTGTTTTTT.

This clonotype showed up just a few times. The J gene is TRBJ1-1, the V gene TRBV7-9, with no clear D. This CDR3 has 14 residues. Per the germline V gene, CDR1 is SEHNR and CDR2 is FQNEAQ (reference sequence). The V end lost 2 bases, the J end lost 0 bases, and 7 bases lay between the germline ends. CDR3 DNA sequence: TGTGCCAGCAGCTTAAGGGTTATGAACACTGAAGCTTTCTTT. Its translation: CASSLRVMNTEAFF.

V is TRBV4-1 and J is TRBJ1-2, with D perhaps matching TRBD1 (5 bases). This CDR3 comprises 13 residues. Deletions cut 2 bases from V and 8 bases from J, with 12 bases between. From germline, CDR1 is MGHRA and CDR2 YSYEKL. CDR3 DNA sequence: TGCGCCAGCAGCCAAACAGGTTTATCGGGCTACACCTTC. This encodes CASSQTGLSGYTF.

This clonotype is medium-sized in the sample. The J gene is TRBJ1-1, the V gene TRBV27, with TRBD1 as a possible D gene (6 bases). The V end was cut by 5 bases, the J end by 4 bases, with 11 bases between. The CDR3 covers 13 residues. The germline V gene encodes CDR1 MNHEY and CDR2 SMNVEV (reference sequence). CDR3 DNA: TGTGCCAGCAGTCAACAGGGCCGCACTGAAGCTTTCTTT. The encoded protein is CASSQQGRTEAFF.

Only a few counts were recorded for this clonotype. J is TRBJ1-1 and V is TRBV20-1; a weak D match, TRBD1 (5 bases). V was cut by 0 bases and J by 6 bases, with 17 bases left in between. This CDR3 contains 15 residues. Germline V gene sequence: CDR1 DFQATT, CDR2 SNEGSKA (reference sequence). This CDR3 is CSARDRLKGTSEAFF. The CDR3 DNA sequence: TGCAGTGCTAGAGATCGCCTGAAGGGGACCTCTGAAGCTTTCTTT.

This clonotype has more than one count but fewer than ten. The genes are TRBV7-8 and TRBJ1-1; D gene unclear. In germline, CDR1 is SGHVS, CDR2 FQNEAQ. The CDR3 length is 16 residues. V lost 1 base and J 4 bases, leaving 16 bases between the germline ends. CDR3 sequence: CASSLVRVNGFTEAFF. The CDR3, as DNA: TGTGCCAGCAGCTTAGTAAGGGTAAATGGGTTCACTGAAGCTTTCTTT.